The present TCR beta chain was sequenced within a study of human T cells and chemical hapten exposure. V gave up 2 bases and J gave up 0 bases, with 10 bases separating them. This CDR3 comprises 15 residues. CDR1 and CDR2 from the germline V gene are PRHDT and FYEKMQ (reference sequence). This clonotype was seen at least ten times. The total RNA was obtained from whole blood that was not fractionated. Per the original methods: With a range of roughly 20,000 to 690,600, the median per sample was roughly 91,000 TCRs. TCRdb reanalysed the 5' RACE reads using MiXCR and keeps one entry per CDR3 protein. The V and J calls shown here were made by TCRdb, not taken from the authors' results. This sample has about 140,000 distinct CDR3 sequences, with around 4.1% found just once.

This TCR was recovered from a female donor in good health. This chain connects TRBV13 to TRBJ1-1; D gene ambiguous. CDR3: CASSLSLGMNTEAFF. The CDR3 DNA sequence: TGTGCCAGCAGCTTATCGTTGGGCATGAACACTGAAGCTTTCTTT.